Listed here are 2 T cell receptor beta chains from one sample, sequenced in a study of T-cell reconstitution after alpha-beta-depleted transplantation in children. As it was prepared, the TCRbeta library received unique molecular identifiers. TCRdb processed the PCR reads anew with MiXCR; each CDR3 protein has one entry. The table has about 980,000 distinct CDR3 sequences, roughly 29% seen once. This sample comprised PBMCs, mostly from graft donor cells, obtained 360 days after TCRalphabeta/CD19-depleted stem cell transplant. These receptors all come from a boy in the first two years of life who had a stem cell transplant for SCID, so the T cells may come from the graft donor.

CDR3 amino acids: CASSLYNRRYYEQYF. CDR3 nucleotides: TGTGCCAGCAGCTTGTATAATCGCCGATACTACGAGCAGTACTTC. The J gene is TRBJ2-7, the V gene TRBV5-6, with D unresolved. The CDR3 is made up of 15 amino acids. Germline V gene data show CDR1 as SGHDT and CDR2 as YYEEEE. Trimming took off 1 base at V and 3 bases at J, with 14 bases between the two ends.

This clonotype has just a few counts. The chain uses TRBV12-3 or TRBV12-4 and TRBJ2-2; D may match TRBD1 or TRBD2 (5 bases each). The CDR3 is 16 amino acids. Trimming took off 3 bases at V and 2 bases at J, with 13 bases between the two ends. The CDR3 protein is CASSLGVPLNTGELFF. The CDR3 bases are TGTGCCAGCAGTTTGGGGGTACCCCTCAACACCGGGGAGCTGTTTTTT.